The sequence of this T cell receptor beta chain was determined in a study of T-cell reconstitution after alpha-beta-depleted transplantation in children. Study-wide findings and caveats: After transplant, high TCRbeta diversity at day 60 in some patients arose from surviving recipient T cells and thymic progenitors. After transplant, at about two months, alpha-beta T cells were reportedly derived from several hundred expanded graft clones.

A few counts support this clonotype. What it binds is not known. Unique molecular identifiers featured in how the TCRbeta library was prepared. TCRdb reprocessed the PCR reads with MiXCR, giving one entry per CDR3 protein. This table has approximately 97,000 distinct CDR3 sequences, about 5.6% appearing once. After removal of 6 bases from V and 4 bases from J, the junction contained 10 bases not matched to a gene. The CDR3 is made up of 17 amino acids. Looked up from germline, CDR1 is MNHEY and CDR2 is SMNVEV (reference sequence). The receptor's source is a female patient between 2 and 15 years old who had a stem cell transplant for Fanconi anemia, so the T cells may come from the graft donor. The chain uses TRBV27 and TRBJ2-3, with 13 bases fitting TRBD2. Sequencing used PBMCs, mostly from graft donor cells, obtained 60 days after TCRalphabeta/CD19-depleted stem cell transplant. CDR3 coding DNA: TGTGCCAGCAGCCCTAGGACTAGCGGGAGACCCCCAGATACGCAGTATTTT. Its protein is CASSPRTSGRPPDTQYF.